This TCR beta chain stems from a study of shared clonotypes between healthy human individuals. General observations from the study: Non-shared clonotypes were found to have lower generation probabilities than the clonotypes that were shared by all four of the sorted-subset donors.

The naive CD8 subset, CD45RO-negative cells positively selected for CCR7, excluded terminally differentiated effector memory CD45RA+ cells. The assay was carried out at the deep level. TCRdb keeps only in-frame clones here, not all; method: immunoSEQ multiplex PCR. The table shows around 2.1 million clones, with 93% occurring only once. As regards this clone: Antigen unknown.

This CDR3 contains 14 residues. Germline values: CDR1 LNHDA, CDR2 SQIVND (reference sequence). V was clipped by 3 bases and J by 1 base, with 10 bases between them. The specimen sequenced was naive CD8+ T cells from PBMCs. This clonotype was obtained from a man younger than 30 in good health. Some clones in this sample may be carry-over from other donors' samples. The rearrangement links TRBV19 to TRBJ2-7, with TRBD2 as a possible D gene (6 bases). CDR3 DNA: TGTGCCAGTAGTATGGAGGGTTGGTCCTACGAGCAGTACTTC. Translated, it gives CASSMEGWSYEQYF.